Listed below are T cell receptor beta chains from one sample, sequenced in a study of neurological immune-mediated disorders. TCRdb re-derived calls from the 5' RACE reads in MiXCR, one entry per CDR3 protein. The sample records just over 95,000 distinct CDR3 sequences, 3% to 4.5% being singletons. Sequenced input: PBMCs. Every receptor here comes from a woman younger than 30 with multiple sclerosis. CDR3s include the opening cysteine and the closing phenylalanine or tryptophan. D genes are given only for firm matches. Size values are once, few and many counts, or a class for expanded clones, and some rows have none.

J gene,clone size,V gene,D gene,CDR3 DNA,CDR3 protein
TRBJ2-1,many,TRBV21-1,NA,TGTGCCAGCAGCAAAGCGCTGCGGGGGAGGTACAATGAGCAGTTCTTC,CASSKALRGRYNEQFF
TRBJ2-1,many,TRBV6-1,NA,TGTGCCAGCACTCGGGGAACCTACAATGAGCAGTTCTTC,CASTRGTYNEQFF
TRBJ1-5,many,TRBV7-6,TRBD1,TGTGCCAGCAGCTTAGGAGCAGGGGGGGTCGGACAGCCCCAGCATTTT,CASSLGAGGVGQPQHF
TRBJ1-2,many,TRBV5-1,NA,TGCGCCAGCAGCTGGGACGGAACTAACTATGGCTACACCTTC,CASSWDGTNYGYTF
TRBJ2-5,many,TRBV12-3/TRBV12-4,NA,TGTGCCAGCAGCTCAGCCGACAGGGGAGGGGAGACCCAGTACTTC,CASSSADRGGETQYF
TRBJ1-1,many,TRBV2,NA,TGTGCCAGCAGGGCGGGACGGCTGAACACTGAAGCTTTCTTT,CASRAGRLNTEAFF
TRBJ2-3,many,TRBV5-1,NA,TGCGCCAGCAGCTTGGATCCCGGGACGGCTTTTTCTAGCACAGATACGCAGTATTTT,CASSLDPGTAFSSTDTQYF
TRBJ2-1,many,TRBV7-6,NA,TGTGCCAGCAGCTTCCCAGGGAATGAGCAGTTCTTC,CASSFPGNEQFF
TRBJ1-4,many,TRBV5-1,NA,TGCGCCAGCAGCTTTACACCAACTAATGAAAAACTGTTTTTT,CASSFTPTNEKLFF
TRBJ2-1,many,TRBV4-3,TRBD2,TGCGCCAGCAGCCAAGCACTAGCGGCCTACAATGAGCAGTTCTTC,CASSQALAAYNEQFF
TRBJ2-3,NA,TRBV20-1,TRBD2,TGCAGTGCTAGACTAGCGGGATTCACAGATACGCAGTATTTT,CSARLAGFTDTQYF
TRBJ1-1,many,TRBV5-1,TRBD1,TGCGCCAGCAGGGCCCAGGGGGGTTGGACTGAAGCTTTCTTT,CASRAQGGWTEAFF
TRBJ2-1,NA,TRBV7-9,NA,TGTGCCAGCAGCTTAGCGGCTAGCTCCAATGAGCAGTTCTTC,CASSLAASSNEQFF
TRBJ2-7,many,TRBV7-3,NA,TGTGCCAGCAGCTTAAAGGGGGGGACCCACTACGAGCAGTACTTC,CASSLKGGTHYEQYF
TRBJ1-1,many,TRBV12-3/TRBV12-4,NA,TGTGCCAGCAGAAACATGAACACTGAAGCTTTCTTT,CASRNMNTEAFF
TRBJ1-1,many,TRBV9,TRBD1,TGTGCCAGCAGCCCGGACAGGCCGATGAACACTGAAGCTTTCTTT,CASSPDRPMNTEAFF
TRBJ1-2,many,TRBV3-1,NA,TGTGCCAGCAGCCAAGGGGGGGCGTATGGCTACACCTTC,CASSQGGAYGYTF
TRBJ1-5,many,TRBV20-1,NA,TGCAGTGCTCGGACGGCTCCTAGCAATCAGCCCCAGCATTTT,CSARTAPSNQPQHF
TRBJ2-7,many,TRBV5-1,NA,TGCGCCAGCAGCTTGGGGAATACCGGGACGAGCGAGCAGTACTTC,CASSLGNTGTSEQYF
TRBJ2-7,many,TRBV6-2/TRBV6-3,NA,TGTGCCAGCACCCTCGCCGGGTTCTCCTACGAGCAGTACTTC,CASTLAGFSYEQYF
TRBJ1-2,many,TRBV20-1,TRBD1,TGCAGTGCTAGAGATCACAGGGGGAGGGATGGCTACACCTTC,CSARDHRGRDGYTF
TRBJ2-4,many,TRBV7-6,TRBD2,TGTGCCAGCAGCCCCCTGCGGGGGGGTAACGTAGCCAAAAACATTCAGTACTTC,CASSPLRGGNVAKNIQYF
TRBJ2-1,many,TRBV6-5,TRBD2,TGTGCCAGCAGTGCGGGGGGGCCCACAATGACGCAGTTCTTC,CASSAGGPTMTQFF
TRBJ2-7,many,TRBV2,NA,TGTGCCAGCAGTGAGGTCGGACAGTCCTACGAGCAGTACTTC,CASSEVGQSYEQYF
TRBJ2-3,many,TRBV29-1,NA,TGCAGCGTTAAATATATGGACCACCCGGACACAGATACGCAGTATTTT,CSVKYMDHPDTDTQYF
TRBJ1-1,many,TRBV7-9,NA,TGTGCCAGCAGCCAGGTGGTAGGGGGGAACACTGAAGCTTTCTTT,CASSQVVGGNTEAFF
TRBJ2-1,many,TRBV20-1,NA,TGCAGTGCTAGGTGGGGACGACCCGCCTACAATGAGCAGTTCTTC,CSARWGRPAYNEQFF
TRBJ1-1,many,TRBV10-3,TRBD1,TGTGCCATCAGGACAGGGTTGGGGGCTTTCTTT,CAIRTGLGAFF
TRBJ2-3,many,TRBV7-2,TRBD2,TGTGCCAGCAGCCCAACGGCGGGGGGGAATGCAGATACGCAGTATTTT,CASSPTAGGNADTQYF
TRBJ2-3,many,TRBV12-3/TRBV12-4,TRBD2,TGTGCCAGCCGGACTAGCGGAGGTCGCACAGATACGCAGTATTTT,CASRTSGGRTDTQYF
TRBJ2-1,many,TRBV4-1,TRBD1,TGCGCCAGCAGCCCGACCAGGACAGGGGATGAGCAGTTCTTC,CASSPTRTGDEQFF
TRBJ2-7,many,TRBV20-1,NA,TGCAGTGCTAGGTTACTAGGCCAAATCTACGAGCAGTACTTC,CSARLLGQIYEQYF
TRBJ1-6,many,TRBV4-3,NA,TGCGCCAGCAGCCAAATTTCAGGGTTCGAGTCACCCCTCCACTTT,CASSQISGFESPLHF
TRBJ2-1,few,TRBV5-6,NA,TGTGCCAGCAGCTTGTCCTACAATGAGCAGTTCTTC,CASSLSYNEQFF
TRBJ1-2,many,TRBV5-1,NA,TGCGCCAGCGACCCCGGGCCGAATAGTGGATATGGCTACACCTTC,CASDPGPNSGYGYTF
TRBJ2-4,many,TRBV11-2,TRBD2,TGTGCCAGCCGGGGACTAGCGGGGTCAAGGTACATTCAGTACTTC,CASRGLAGSRYIQYF
TRBJ1-3,many,TRBV20-1,NA,TGCAGTGCCTCGAGGGGACCCATTAAAGGAAACACCATATATTTT,CSASRGPIKGNTIYF